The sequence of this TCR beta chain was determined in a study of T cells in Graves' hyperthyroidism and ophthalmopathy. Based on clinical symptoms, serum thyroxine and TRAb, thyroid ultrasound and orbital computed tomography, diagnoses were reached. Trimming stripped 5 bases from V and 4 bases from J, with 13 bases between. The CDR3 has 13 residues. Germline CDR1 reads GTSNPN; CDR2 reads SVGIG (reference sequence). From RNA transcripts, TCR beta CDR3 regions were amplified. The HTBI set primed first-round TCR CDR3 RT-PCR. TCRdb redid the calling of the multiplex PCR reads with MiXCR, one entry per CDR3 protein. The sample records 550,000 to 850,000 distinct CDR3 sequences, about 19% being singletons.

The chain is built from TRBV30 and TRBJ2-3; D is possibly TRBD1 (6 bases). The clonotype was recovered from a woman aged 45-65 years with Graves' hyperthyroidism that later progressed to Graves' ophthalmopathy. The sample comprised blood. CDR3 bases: TGTGCCTGGGAGACCACAGGGTCAGATACGCAGTATTTT. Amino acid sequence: CAWETTGSDTQYF.